The present entry profiles one T cell receptor (beta chain) with its context. Assay: immunoSEQ multiplex PCR; the TCRdb copy retains only in-frame clones and omits some. The sample comprises hundreds of thousands of clones, around three quarters of which are singletons, and more than 10% rests with the top ten. The data are from a study of shared clonotypes between healthy human individuals. On the study more broadly: Serving as donors were two women and three men, whose ages spanned 18 to 49.

This CDR3 has 15 residues. Looked up from germline, CDR1 is SNHLY and CDR2 is FYNNEI. V lost 4 bases to trimming and J lost 6 bases; unmatched junction nucleotides: 1. The V call is TRBV2, the J call TRBJ2-1, with 15 bases aligning to TRBD2. This sequence originates from a woman aged 40 to 49 in good health. Some clones in this sample may be carry-over from other donors' samples. The sequencing sample was made of PBMCs. Here the CDR3 DNA reads TGTGCCAGCAGTGGGACTAGCGGGAGGGCCAATGAGCAGTTCTTC. Its translation is CASSGTSGRANEQFF. Filled out from reference TRBV2 and TRBJ2-1, the complete variable domain reads EPEVTQTPSHQVTQMGQEVILRCVPISNHLYFYWYRQILGQKVEFLVSFYNNEISEKSEIFDDQFSVERPDGSNFTLKIRSTKLEDSAMYFCASSGTSGRANEQFFGPGTRLTVL.